This T cell receptor (beta chain) derives from a study of response to subunit inactivated influenza vaccine. Overall study findings and caveats: Every seasonal influenza vaccination brings in few new T cells, the authors suggested.

Regarding this clonotype: Antigen: not known.

CDR1 and CDR2 (germline): SGHRS, YFSETQ. Trimming shortened V by 0 bases and J by 5 bases, and 20 bases separated the two germline ends. The CDR3 covers 17 residues. TCRdb re-derived calls from the RT-PCR reads in MiXCR, one entry per CDR3 protein. The sample yields 800,000 to 1,000,000 distinct CDR3 sequences, approximately 21% seen once. The chain is built from TRBV5-1 and TRBJ2-5; D may correspond to TRBD1 or TRBD2 (6 bases each). This specimen was PBMCs from blood, taken roughly 5 days after vaccination. This TCR was recovered from a man between 45 and 60 years old who received an inactivated influenza vaccine. CDR3 loop: CASSLGLGGLSWETQYF. The CDR3 coding sequence is TGCGCCAGCAGCTTGGGCCTAGGGGGGCTAAGTTGGGAGACCCAGTACTTC.